The 19 T cell receptor beta chains given below trace back to one sample, sequenced in a study of T-cell reconstitution after alpha-beta-depleted transplantation in children. Unique molecular identifiers were incorporated when the TCRbeta library was constructed. TCRdb redid the calling of the PCR reads with MiXCR, one entry per CDR3 protein. The sample contains 610,000 or so distinct CDR3 sequences, roughly 27% of which appear only once. The input for sequencing was PBMCs, taken before TCRalphabeta/CD19-depleted stem cell transplant. The source of these receptors is a boy under two years old with Wiskott-Aldrich syndrome, due to receive a stem cell transplant.

CDR3 DNA: TGTGCCAGCAGTTACTCTGGCATAAACTTCTATGGCTACACCTTC. Translated: CASSYSGINFYGYTF. V is TRBV6-5 and J is TRBJ1-2, with D uncertain. This CDR3 has 15 residues. Germline lookup yields CDR1 MNHEY and CDR2 SVGAGI. V lost 0 bases and J 4 bases, leaving 12 bases between the germline ends.

The J gene is TRBJ1-1, the V gene TRBV7-9; D gene ambiguous. The germline gives CDR1 SEHNR, CDR2 FQNEAQ (reference sequence). The CDR3 consists of 13 residues. Trimming left V 2 bases short and J 11 bases short, with 15 bases between. The CDR3 nucleotides read TGTGCCAGCAGCTTAATACTTGGTGGTTGGGCTTTCTTT. It encodes CASSLILGGWAFF. Supplemented by reference TRBV7-9 and TRBJ1-1, the full variable domain reads DTGVSQNPRHKITKRGQNVTFRCDPISEHNRLYWYRQTLGQGPEFLTYFQNEAQLEKSRLLSDRFSAERPKGSFSTLEIQRTEQGDSAMYLCASSLILGGWAFFGQGTRLTVV.

V gene TRBV20-1 combines with J gene TRBJ2-2, with D uncertain. The germline gives CDR1 DFQATT, CDR2 SNEGSKA (reference sequence). With 5 bases removed from V and 5 bases from J, the gap between germline ends came to 9 bases. The CDR3 is made up of 12 amino acids. Written as DNA, the CDR3 is TGCAGTGCTCCCCAACGAACCGGGGAGCTGTTTTTT. Its translation: CSAPQRTGELFF.

The CDR3 reads CASGNSGNTIYF. Here the CDR3 DNA reads TGTGCCAGCGGAAACTCTGGAAACACCATATATTTT. The V call is TRBV12-3 or TRBV12-4, the J call TRBJ1-3; D gene ambiguous. The V gene lost 8 bases and the J gene lost 0 bases, with 5 bases spanning the gap. The CDR3 sequence is 12 residues long.

This clonotype was counted only a few times. This chain uses TRBV27 with TRBJ2-1, with 9 positions matching TRBD1. After removal of 1 base from V and 4 bases from J, the junction contained 14 bases not matched to a gene. The CDR3 is 19 residues long. CDR1 is MNHEY and CDR2 is SMNVEV in the germline V gene (reference sequence). In DNA form, the CDR3 reads TGTGCCAGCAGTTTATATCACCCTCGACAGGGGGGATTTTACAATGAGCAGTTCTTC. It yields the protein CASSLYHPRQGGFYNEQFF.

This clonotype turned up a few times. This chain links TRBV12-3 or TRBV12-4 with TRBJ2-2; 7 positions agree with TRBD1. The CDR3 is made up of 16 amino acids. J gave up 7 bases and V 7 bases, and 15 bases lay outside the gene matches. The CDR3 nucleotides are TGTGCCAGCACCCAATTTGCCGACAGGGCTGGCGGGGAGCTGTTTTTT. Translating it yields CASTQFADRAGGELFF.

This clonotype was recorded a few times. The chain carries TRBV5-1 and TRBJ2-2; perhaps TRBD2 as D (6 bases). The CDR3 is 21 amino acids. Germline-derived CDR1 and CDR2 are SGHRS and YFSETQ. Trimming took 4 bases from V and 0 from J, leaving 28 bases between them. The CDR3 sequence: CASSPWALRDLLLSNTGELFF. CDR3 nucleotides: TGCGCCAGCAGCCCATGGGCCCTCCGGGACTTGTTACTATCGAACACCGGGGAGCTGTTTTTT.

The genes are TRBV4-3 and TRBJ1-5; 7 bases align to TRBD1. Trimming removed 1 base from V and 4 bases from J; junction bases left unmatched: 4. The CDR3 has 15 amino acids. Germline V CDR1 and CDR2: LGHNA, YSLEER. DNA of the CDR3: TGCGCCAGCAGCCAAGTAAAGGGGGCGAATCAGCCCCAGCATTTT. Translated: CASSQVKGANQPQHF.

CDR3 sequence (DNA): TGCAGTGCTCCACCCGGGACTATAAGGACAGATACGCAGTATTTT. This codes for CSAPPGTIRTDTQYF. The rearrangement joins TRBV20-1 to TRBJ2-3; 7 nucleotides match TRBD2. Germline V gene lookup returns CDR1 DFQATT and CDR2 SNEGSKA (reference sequence). The CDR3 loop spans 15 amino acids. J was trimmed by 3 bases and V by 5 bases; bases with no gene match: 11.

This clonotype was counted once. The chain links TRBV29-1 to TRBJ2-1; D possibly corresponds to TRBD2 (5 bases). CDR1 is SQVTM and CDR2 is ANQGSEA in the germline V gene. The CDR3 length is 10 residues. V shed 4 bases and J shed 9 bases, with 7 bases lying between them. CDR3 DNA: TGCAGCGTTGTAGAGGGTGAGCAGTTCTTC. Residues: CSVVEGEQFF.

Details on this clonotype: A much more abundant neighbour one base away suggests this may be a read error. This chain uses TRBV12-3 or TRBV12-4 with TRBJ2-1; 13 bases are shared with TRBD2. The CDR3 has 15 amino acids. The trim removed 6 bases at V and 5 bases at J, leaving 4 bases unmatched. The CDR3 sequence: CASSSGTSGDNEQFF. DNA of the CDR3: TGTGCCAGCAGCTCCGGGACTAGCGGGGACAATGAGCAGTTCTTC.

In its sample, this clonotype was seen a few times. The chain couples TRBV4-2 to TRBJ2-7; unclear D gene. Germline-derived CDR1 and CDR2 are LGHNA and YNFKEQ. This CDR3 has 12 amino acids. V was pared by 4 bases and J by 6 bases, with 10 bases between. The CDR3 DNA is TGTGCCAGCAGCCTTAGGGTCGGCGAGCAGTACTTC. It specifies CASSLRVGEQYF.

This clonotype was seen only a few times. V is TRBV5-1 and J is TRBJ2-5; D not resolved. This CDR3 spans 10 amino acids. Deletions cut 2 bases from V and 10 bases from J, with 6 bases between. Germline assignment: CDR1 SGHRS and CDR2 YFSETQ. In DNA form, the CDR3 reads TGCGCCAGCAGCTTAATGGACCAGTACTTC. This encodes CASSLMDQYF.

This clonotype appeared a few times. The chain carries TRBV9 and TRBJ2-5, with D possibly matching TRBD2 (5 bases). Trimming removed 0 bases from V and 2 bases from J, with 8 bases in between. This CDR3 comprises 14 residues. Germline loops: CDR1 SGDLS, CDR2 YYNGEE. CDR3 residues: CASSVGGRQETQYF. CDR3 DNA: TGTGCCAGCAGCGTAGGTGGGAGACAAGAGACCCAGTACTTC.

The chain employs TRBV7-2 and TRBJ2-7; D assignment may be TRBD1 or TRBD2 (5 bases each). V was trimmed by 1 base and J by 2 bases, leaving 12 bases between them. There are 15 residues in the CDR3. CDR1 is SGHTA and CDR2 is FQGNSA in the germline V gene. In nucleotides, the CDR3 is TGTGCCAGCAGCTTAGGTGGGACCGTCACCTACGAGCAGTACTTC. Protein: CASSLGGTVTYEQYF. Drawing the rest from reference TRBV7-2 and TRBJ2-7, the complete variable domain is GAGVSQSPSNKVTEKGKDVELRCDPISGHTALYWYRQSLGQGLEFLIYFQGNSAPDKSGLPSDRFSAERTGGSVSTLTIQRTQQEDSAVYLCASSLGGTVTYEQYFGPGTRLTVT.

The chain carries TRBV20-1 and TRBJ2-7; D gene uncertain. V was cut by 8 bases and J by 4 bases, with 18 bases left in between. The CDR3 totals 13 residues. The germline V gene has CDR1 DFQATT and CDR2 SNEGSKA (reference sequence). The CDR3 sequence is CSSWPLPQYEQYF. The CDR3 DNA reads as TGCAGTTCCTGGCCATTACCTCAATACGAGCAGTACTTC.

This clonotype was found a few times. The V gene is TRBV4-1, the J gene TRBJ2-7; TRBD2 matches at 9 bases. CDR1 is MGHRA, CDR2 YSYEKL, per germline. The J segment lost 6 bases and the V segment lost 2 bases, leaving 8 bases of the junction unmatched. This CDR3 is 15 amino acids long. The CDR3 region is CASSQPTSGVSEQYF. The CDR3 nucleotides read TGCGCCAGCAGCCAACCGACTAGCGGAGTGAGCGAGCAGTACTTC.

This clonotype was seen a handful of times. V usage is TRBV7-8 and J usage is TRBJ2-7; 10 positions match TRBD1. The V segment lost 5 bases and the J segment 5 bases; nucleotides outside the gene matches: 6. Germline assignment: CDR1 SGHVS and CDR2 FQNEAQ. The CDR3 consists of 14 residues. This CDR3 reads CASSVDRGINEQYF. CDR3 in DNA: TGTGCCAGCAGCGTGGACAGGGGGATCAACGAGCAGTACTTC. Based on the CDR3 plus reference TRBV7-8 and TRBJ2-7, the full variable domain is GAGVSQSPRYKVAKRGQDVALRCDPISGHVSLFWYQQALGQGPEFLTYFQNEAQLDKSGLPSDRFFAERPEGSVSTLKIQRTQQEDSAVYLCASSVDRGINEQYFGPGTRLTVT.

In its sample, this clonotype was seen many times. One end of the junction does not line up with germline, which may come from a read error. J is TRBJ2-1 and V is TRBV5-1; no reliable D call. CDR1 is SGHRS, CDR2 YFSETQ, per germline. The CDR3 runs to 13 residues. Here the CDR3 reads CASSLPGYNEQFF. The CDR3 DNA is TGTGCCAGCAGCTTGCCTGGGTACAATGAGCAGTTCTTC.